A selection of T cell receptor beta chains follows, all from one sample in a study of CD8 T cells in Susac syndrome. Via MiXCR, TCRdb re-called the immunoSEQ multiplex PCR reads, giving one row per CDR3 protein. The sample includes about 190,000 distinct CDR3 sequences, approximately 94% seen only once; the top ten take roughly 0.096%. Material: CD4+ T cells from PBMCs. The receptors come from a human donor in good health. The CDR3 runs from the conserved cysteine through the conserved F or W. D genes are given only for firm matches. Rows may omit the clone size; those that give it use once, few, many or a size class.

>-|TRBV6-5|-|TRBJ1-5
CASSKGLLGGQPQHF
TGTGCCAGCAGTAAGGGACTCTTGGGTGGGCAGCCCCAGCATTTT
>-|TRBV7-2|TRBD1|TRBJ1-5
CASSLSWDRATQPQHF
TGTGCCAGCAGCTTATCTTGGGACAGGGCGACTCAGCCCCAGCATTTT
>-|TRBV19|-|TRBJ1-5
CASSDRTYSNQPQHF
TGTGCCAGTAGTGACAGAACTTATAGCAATCAGCCCCAGCATTTT
>-|TRBV12-3/TRBV12-4|TRBD2|TRBJ2-2
CASALAGVSAGELFF
TGTGCCAGTGCCCTAGCGGGGGTATCGGCCGGGGAGCTGTTTTTT
>-|TRBV7-8|-|TRBJ2-2
CASSLEVRAGELFF
TGTGCCAGCAGCTTAGAGGTTCGCGCCGGGGAGCTGTTTTTT
>once|TRBV7-9|TRBD1|TRBJ1-2
CASSLAQGGRVYTF
TGTGCCAGCAGCTTAGCGCAGGGGGGCCGGGTCTACACCTTC
>once|TRBV18|TRBD1|TRBJ2-3
CASSPPVGQKSSDTQYF
TGTGCCAGCTCACCACCTGTGGGACAGAAGAGTTCAGATACGCAGTATTTT
>-|TRBV7-8|-|TRBJ2-5
CASSLDGGWEETQYF
TGTGCCAGCAGCTTAGATGGGGGTTGGGAAGAGACCCAGTACTTC
>-|TRBV14|-|TRBJ2-5
CASSQVFTGRAETQYF
TGTGCCAGCAGCCAAGTCTTTACGGGAAGAGCGGAGACCCAGTACTTC
>-|TRBV7-9|TRBD1|TRBJ1-2
CASSFDRAYGYTF
TGTGCCAGCAGCTTTGACAGGGCCTATGGCTACACCTTC
>-|TRBV5-4|-|TRBJ1-1
CASSRRGFQNTEAFF
TGTGCCAGCAGCCGGAGAGGGTTTCAGAACACTGAAGCTTTCTTT
>-|TRBV20-1|TRBD1|TRBJ1-2
CSARTPTGDLNYGYTF
TGCAGTGCTAGAACCCCTACAGGGGATCTTAACTATGGCTACACCTTC
>-|TRBV5-1|-|TRBJ2-7
CASSLESSYEQYF
TGCGCCAGCAGCTTGGAGTCCAGCTACGAGCAGTACTTC
>-|TRBV28|-|TRBJ1-5
CASSLTRDRPQHF
TGTGCCAGCAGTTTGACCAGGGACCGGCCCCAGCATTTT
>once|TRBV27|TRBD1|TRBJ1-1
CASSRDRGATEAFF
TGTGCCAGCAGCCGGGACAGGGGGGCCACTGAAGCTTTCTTT
>-|TRBV4-3|TRBD1|TRBJ1-1
CASSTGQGPGTEAFF
TGCGCCAGCAGTACGGGACAGGGGCCGGGTACTGAAGCTTTCTTT
>-|TRBV15|TRBD1|TRBJ1-1
CATSPRTGVNTEAFF
TGTGCCACCAGCCCGCGGACAGGGGTAAACACTGAAGCTTTCTTT
>-|TRBV28|TRBD2|TRBJ2-1
CAIRGGGDNEQFF
TGTGCCATCAGGGGCGGGGGGGATAATGAGCAGTTCTTC
>-|TRBV12-3/TRBV12-4|-|TRBJ1-1
CASTLGGGNTEAFF
TGTGCCAGCACCCTAGGGGGAGGGAACACTGAAGCTTTCTTT
>few|TRBV29-1|-|TRBJ2-5
CSVVVAGETQYF
TGCAGCGTTGTTGTCGCTGGTGAGACCCAGTACTTC
>-|TRBV25-1|-|TRBJ1-6
CASSEMEAYNSPLHF
TGTGCCAGCAGTGAAATGGAAGCTTATAATTCACCCCTCCACTTT
>once|TRBV3-1|-|TRBJ2-1
CASSQRRYEQFF
TGTGCCAGCAGCCAACGGCGCTATGAGCAGTTCTTC
>-|TRBV18|-|TRBJ2-5
CASSPLPETGTQYF
TGTGCCAGCTCACCTCTTCCCGAGACGGGGACCCAGTACTTC
>-|TRBV7-8|TRBD1|TRBJ1-4
CASSLGSGTGGKLFF
TGTGCCAGCAGCTTAGGTTCGGGGACAGGGGGAAAACTGTTTTTT
>-|TRBV5-1|-|TRBJ2-7
CASSDLGEQYF
TGCGCCAGCAGCGACCTTGGGGAGCAGTACTTC
>-|TRBV4-2|-|TRBJ1-6
CASSQTTWQSNSPLHF
TGTGCCAGCAGCCAGACAACGTGGCAGAGTAATTCACCCCTCCACTTT
>-|TRBV6-2/TRBV6-3|-|TRBJ2-1
CASSPGTAGYNEQFF
TGTGCCAGCAGCCCCGGGACGGCTGGCTACAATGAGCAGTTCTTC
>-|TRBV28|-|TRBJ2-7
CASSLEANYEQYF
TGTGCCAGCAGTTTAGAGGCCAACTACGAGCAGTACTTC
>-|TRBV29-1|TRBD2|TRBJ2-5
CSVAGTSGGETQYF
TGCAGCGTGGCCGGGACTAGCGGGGGTGAGACCCAGTACTTC
>-|TRBV14|-|TRBJ2-7
CASSQDRAREVEQYF
TGTGCCAGCAGCCAAGATAGGGCCAGGGAGGTCGAGCAGTACTTC
>-|TRBV19|TRBD2|TRBJ2-4
CASSSLDGGNIQYF
TGTGCCAGTAGTTCCCTTGACGGGGGGAACATTCAGTACTTC
>-|TRBV5-1|-|TRBJ2-7
CASSMMTASYEQYF
TGCGCCAGCAGCATGATGACAGCTTCCTACGAGCAGTACTTC
>-|TRBV6-5|-|TRBJ1-1
CAISRGHMNTEAFF
TGTGCCATCTCCAGGGGACATATGAACACTGAAGCTTTCTTT
>-|TRBV7-9|TRBD1|TRBJ2-7
CASSPGGSDSEQYF
TGTGCCAGCAGCCCAGGGGGTTCCGACAGCGAGCAGTACTTC
>-|TRBV4-1|TRBD1|TRBJ2-6
CASSPLGQAGANVLTF
TGCGCCAGCAGCCCCCTGGGACAGGCTGGGGCCAACGTCCTGACTTTC
>-|TRBV29-1|-|TRBJ2-4
CSVRDSSLAKNIQYF
TGCAGCGTCCGTGACAGTAGCCTAGCCAAAAACATTCAGTACTTC
>-|TRBV6-6|-|TRBJ2-5
CASSSSGETQYF
TGTGCCAGCAGCTCCAGCGGAGAGACCCAGTACTTC
>-|TRBV7-2|-|TRBJ2-6
CASSRGGSKANVLTF
TGTGCCAGCAGCCGAGGCGGTTCGAAGGCCAACGTCCTGACTTTC
>once|TRBV7-2|-|TRBJ2-7
CASSSTDRVEQYF
TGTGCCAGCAGCTCGACGGACCGGGTCGAGCAGTACTTC
>-|TRBV13|-|TRBJ2-1
CASSVRESQFF
TGTGCCAGCAGCGTCCGGGAGTCGCAGTTCTTC
>-|TRBV5-6|TRBD1|TRBJ1-1
CASSFKTGGRNTEAFF
TGTGCCAGCAGCTTTAAAACAGGGGGCAGGAACACTGAAGCTTTCTTT
>-|TRBV27|TRBD1|TRBJ1-4
CASSSLDNRGEKLFF
TGTGCCAGCAGTTCTCTGGACAACAGGGGGGAAAAACTGTTTTTT
>once|TRBV6-2/TRBV6-3|-|TRBJ1-1
CASSYRGSRDTEAFF
TGTGCCAGCAGTTACCGAGGGAGTAGGGACACTGAAGCTTTCTTT
>-|TRBV3-1|TRBD2|TRBJ2-1
CASSKRGGINEQFF
TGTGCCAGCAGCAAGCGGGGGGGCATAAATGAGCAGTTCTTC